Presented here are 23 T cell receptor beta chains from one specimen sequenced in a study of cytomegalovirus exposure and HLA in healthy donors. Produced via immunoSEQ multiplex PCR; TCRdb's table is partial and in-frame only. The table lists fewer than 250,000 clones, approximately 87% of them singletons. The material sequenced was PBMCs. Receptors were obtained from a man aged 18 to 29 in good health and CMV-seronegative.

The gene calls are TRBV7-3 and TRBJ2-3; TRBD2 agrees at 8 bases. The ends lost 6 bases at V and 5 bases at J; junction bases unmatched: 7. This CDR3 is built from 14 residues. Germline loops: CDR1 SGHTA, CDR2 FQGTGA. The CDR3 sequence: CASSPAGAGDTQYF. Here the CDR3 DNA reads TGTGCCAGCAGTCCAGCGGGAGCGGGAGATACGCAGTATTTT.

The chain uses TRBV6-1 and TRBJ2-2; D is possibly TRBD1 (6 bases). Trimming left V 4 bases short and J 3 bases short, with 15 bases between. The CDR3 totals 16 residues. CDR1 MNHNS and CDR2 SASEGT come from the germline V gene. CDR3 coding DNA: TGTGCCAGCAGTGGATCAGGGGTCGGATACACCGGGGAGCTGTTTTTT. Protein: CASSGSGVGYTGELFF.

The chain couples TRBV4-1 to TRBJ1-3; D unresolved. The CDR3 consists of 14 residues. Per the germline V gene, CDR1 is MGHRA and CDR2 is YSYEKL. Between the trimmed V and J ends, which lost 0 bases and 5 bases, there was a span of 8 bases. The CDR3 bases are TGCGCCAGCAGCCAAGATGGCCGCCGAAACACCATATATTTT. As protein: CASSQDGRRNTIYF.

The CDR3 DNA reads as TGTGCCAGCAGTGACTTCCCAGGGGTCGAGCAGTACTTC. Amino acid sequence: CASSDFPGVEQYF. This chain links TRBV6-4 with TRBJ2-7; tentative D call: TRBD1 (6 bases). Trimming cost V 1 base and J 6 bases, with 10 bases left between them. CDR3 length: 13 amino acids. Germline lookup yields CDR1 MRHNA and CDR2 SNTAGT.

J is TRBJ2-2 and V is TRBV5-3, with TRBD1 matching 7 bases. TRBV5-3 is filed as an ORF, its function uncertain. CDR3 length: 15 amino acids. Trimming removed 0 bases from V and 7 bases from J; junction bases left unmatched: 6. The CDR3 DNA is TGTGCCAGAAGCTTGGTAGGGGGCAAGGACGGGGAGCTGTTTTTT. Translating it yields CARSLVGGKDGELFF.

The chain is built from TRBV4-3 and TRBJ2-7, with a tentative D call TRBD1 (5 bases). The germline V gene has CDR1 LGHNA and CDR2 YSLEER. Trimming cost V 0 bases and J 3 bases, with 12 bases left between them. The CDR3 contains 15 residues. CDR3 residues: CASSQDSAGYYEQYF. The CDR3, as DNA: TGCGCCAGCAGCCAAGATTCAGCAGGGTACTACGAGCAGTACTTC.

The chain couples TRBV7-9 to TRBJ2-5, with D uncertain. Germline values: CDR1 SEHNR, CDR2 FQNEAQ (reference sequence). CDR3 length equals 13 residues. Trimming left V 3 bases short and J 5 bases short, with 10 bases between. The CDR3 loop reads CASSLLAVETQYF. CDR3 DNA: TGTGCCAGCAGCTTGTTGGCGGTTGAGACCCAGTACTTC.

CDR3 protein: CASSPRTRASYNSPLHF. CDR3 nucleotides: TGTGCCAGCTCACCGAGAACCAGGGCCTCGTATAATTCACCCCTCCACTTT. The chain combines TRBV18 with TRBJ1-6; possibly TRBD1 for D (5 bases). The CDR3 is 17 residues long. CDR1 is KGHSH and CDR2 is LQKENI in the germline V gene. Trimming took off 3 bases at V and 4 bases at J, with 16 bases between the two ends.

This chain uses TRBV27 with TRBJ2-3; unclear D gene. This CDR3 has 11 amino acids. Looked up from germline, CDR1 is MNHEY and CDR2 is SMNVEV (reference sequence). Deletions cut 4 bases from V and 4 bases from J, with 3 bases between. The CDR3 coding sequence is TGTGCCAGCAGTTCCGCAGATACGCAGTATTTT. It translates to CASSSADTQYF.

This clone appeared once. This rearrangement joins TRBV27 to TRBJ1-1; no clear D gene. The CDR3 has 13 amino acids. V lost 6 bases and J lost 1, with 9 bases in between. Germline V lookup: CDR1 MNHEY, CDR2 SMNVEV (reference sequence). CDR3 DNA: TGTGCCAGCAGCTTAAGCCCGAACACTGAAGCTTTCTTT. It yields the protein CASSLSPNTEAFF.

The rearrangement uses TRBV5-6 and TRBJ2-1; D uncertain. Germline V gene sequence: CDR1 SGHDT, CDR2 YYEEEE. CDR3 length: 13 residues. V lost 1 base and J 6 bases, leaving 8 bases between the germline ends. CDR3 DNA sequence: TGTGCCAGCAGCTTGTTTAGATCCAATGAGCAGTTCTTC. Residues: CASSLFRSNEQFF.

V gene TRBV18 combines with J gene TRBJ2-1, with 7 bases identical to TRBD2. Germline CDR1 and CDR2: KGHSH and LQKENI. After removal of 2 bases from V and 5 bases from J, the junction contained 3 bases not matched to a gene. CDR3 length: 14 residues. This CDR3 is CASSPTAGDNEQFF. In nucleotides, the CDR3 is TGTGCCAGCTCACCAACTGCGGGGGACAATGAGCAGTTCTTC.

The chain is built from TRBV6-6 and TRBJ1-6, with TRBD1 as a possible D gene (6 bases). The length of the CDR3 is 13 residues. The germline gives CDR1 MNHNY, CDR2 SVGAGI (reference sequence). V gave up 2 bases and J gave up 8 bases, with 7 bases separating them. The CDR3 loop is CASSYNRDSPLHF. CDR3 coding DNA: TGTGCCAGCAGTTACAACAGGGATTCACCCCTCCACTTT.

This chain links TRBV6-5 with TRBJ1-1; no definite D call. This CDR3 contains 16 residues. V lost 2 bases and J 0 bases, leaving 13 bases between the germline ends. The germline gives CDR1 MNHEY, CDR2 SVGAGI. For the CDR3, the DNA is TGTGCCAGCAGTTACCGTCAGAACGTGCTGAACACTGAAGCTTTCTTT. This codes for CASSYRQNVLNTEAFF.

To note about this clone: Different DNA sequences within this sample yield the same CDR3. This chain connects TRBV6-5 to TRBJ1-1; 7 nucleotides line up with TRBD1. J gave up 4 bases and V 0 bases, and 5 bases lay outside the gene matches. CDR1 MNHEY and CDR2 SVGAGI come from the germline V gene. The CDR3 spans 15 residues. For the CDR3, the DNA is TGTGCCAGCAGTTACTCGAGGCAGGGGGGCACTGAAGCTTTCTTT. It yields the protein CASSYSRQGGTEAFF.

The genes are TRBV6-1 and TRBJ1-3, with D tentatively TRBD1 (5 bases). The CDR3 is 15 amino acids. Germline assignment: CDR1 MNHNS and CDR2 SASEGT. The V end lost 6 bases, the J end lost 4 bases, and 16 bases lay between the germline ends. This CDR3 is CASRQGRAGGNTIYF. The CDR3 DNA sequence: TGTGCCAGCAGGCAAGGCAGGGCAGGGGGAAACACCATATATTTT.

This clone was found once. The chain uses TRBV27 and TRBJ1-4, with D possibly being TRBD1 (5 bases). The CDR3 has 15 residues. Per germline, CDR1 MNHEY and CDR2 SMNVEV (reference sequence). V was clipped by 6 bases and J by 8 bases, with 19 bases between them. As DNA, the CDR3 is TGTGCCAGCAGCTTAGGTACCAGGGAAGGAGAAAAACTGTTTTTT. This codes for CASSLGTREGEKLFF.

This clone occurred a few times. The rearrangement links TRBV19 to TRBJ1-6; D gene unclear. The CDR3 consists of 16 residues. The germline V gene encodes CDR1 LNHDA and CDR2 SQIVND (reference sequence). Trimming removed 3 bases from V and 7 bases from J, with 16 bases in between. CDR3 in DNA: TGTGCCAGTAGTATCTGGTCGGGCGGACTGAATTCACCCCTCCACTTT. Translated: CASSIWSGGLNSPLHF.

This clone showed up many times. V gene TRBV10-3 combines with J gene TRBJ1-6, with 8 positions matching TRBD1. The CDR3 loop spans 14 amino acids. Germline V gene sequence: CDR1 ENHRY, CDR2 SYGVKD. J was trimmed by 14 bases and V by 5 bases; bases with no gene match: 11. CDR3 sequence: CAISSGTGQTALHF. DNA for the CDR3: TGTGCCATCAGTTCCGGGACAGGCCAGACCGCCCTCCACTTT.

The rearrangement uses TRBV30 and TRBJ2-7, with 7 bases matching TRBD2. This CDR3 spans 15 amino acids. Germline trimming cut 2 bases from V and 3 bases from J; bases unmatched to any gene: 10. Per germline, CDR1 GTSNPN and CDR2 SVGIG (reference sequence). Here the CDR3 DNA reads TGTGCCTGGAGTCGACTAAGCGGGACCGGCTACGAGCAGTACTTC. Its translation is CAWSRLSGTGYEQYF.

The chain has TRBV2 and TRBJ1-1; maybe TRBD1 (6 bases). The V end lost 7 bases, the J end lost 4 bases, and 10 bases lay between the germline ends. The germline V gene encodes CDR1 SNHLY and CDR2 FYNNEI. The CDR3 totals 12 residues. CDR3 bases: TGTGCCAGCAACAGGGTGGGCACTGAAGCTTTCTTT. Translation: CASNRVGTEAFF. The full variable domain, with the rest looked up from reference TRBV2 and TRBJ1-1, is EPEVTQTPSHQVTQMGQEVILRCVPISNHLYFYWYRQILGQKVEFLVSFYNNEISEKSEIFDDQFSVERPDGSNFTLKIRSTKLEDSAMYFCASNRVGTEAFFGQGTRLTVV.

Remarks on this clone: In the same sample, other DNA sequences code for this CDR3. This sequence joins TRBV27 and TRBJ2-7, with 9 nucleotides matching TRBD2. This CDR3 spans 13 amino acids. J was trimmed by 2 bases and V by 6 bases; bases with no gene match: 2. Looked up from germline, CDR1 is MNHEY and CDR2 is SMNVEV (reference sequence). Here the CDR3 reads CASRGLATYEQYF. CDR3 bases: TGTGCCAGCAGAGGACTAGCGACCTACGAGCAGTACTTC.

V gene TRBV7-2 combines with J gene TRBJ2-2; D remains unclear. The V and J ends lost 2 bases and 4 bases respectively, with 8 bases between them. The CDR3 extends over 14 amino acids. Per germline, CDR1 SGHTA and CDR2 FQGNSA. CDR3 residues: CASSLPSVTGELFF. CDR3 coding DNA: TGTGCCAGCAGCTTACCGAGCGTCACCGGGGAGCTGTTTTTT.